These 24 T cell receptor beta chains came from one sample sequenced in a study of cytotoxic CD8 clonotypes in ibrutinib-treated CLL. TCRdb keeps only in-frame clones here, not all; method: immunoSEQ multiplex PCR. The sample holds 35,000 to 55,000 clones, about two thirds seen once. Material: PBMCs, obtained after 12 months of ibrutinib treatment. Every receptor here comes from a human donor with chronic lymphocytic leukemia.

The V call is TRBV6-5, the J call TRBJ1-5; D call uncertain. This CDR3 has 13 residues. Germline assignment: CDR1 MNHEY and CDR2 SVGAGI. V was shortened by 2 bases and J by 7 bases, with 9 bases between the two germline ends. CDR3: CASSYGKDQPQHF. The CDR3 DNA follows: TGTGCCAGCAGTTACGGGAAGGACCAGCCCCAGCATTTT.

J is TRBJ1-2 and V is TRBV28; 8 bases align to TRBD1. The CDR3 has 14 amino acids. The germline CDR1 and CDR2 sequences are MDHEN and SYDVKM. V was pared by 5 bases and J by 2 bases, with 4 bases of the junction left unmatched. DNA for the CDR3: TGTGCCAGCAGTACAGGGGGAATCAACTATGGCTACACCTTC. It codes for CASSTGGINYGYTF.

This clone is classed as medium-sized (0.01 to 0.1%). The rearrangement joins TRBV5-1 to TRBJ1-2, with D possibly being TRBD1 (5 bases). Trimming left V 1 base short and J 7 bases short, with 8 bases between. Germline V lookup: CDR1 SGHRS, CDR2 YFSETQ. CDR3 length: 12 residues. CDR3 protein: CASSLSQGGYTF. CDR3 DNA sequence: TGCGCCAGCAGCTTGTCTCAGGGTGGCTACACCTTC.

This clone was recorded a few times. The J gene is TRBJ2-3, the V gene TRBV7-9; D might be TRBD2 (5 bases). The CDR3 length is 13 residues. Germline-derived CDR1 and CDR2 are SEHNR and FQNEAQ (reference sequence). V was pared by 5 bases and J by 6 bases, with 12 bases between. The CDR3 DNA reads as TGTGCCAGCAGCGCCATAGAGCGGGATACGCAGTATTTT. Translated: CASSAIERDTQYF. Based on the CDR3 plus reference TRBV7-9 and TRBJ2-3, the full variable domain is DTGVSQNPRHKITKRGQNVTFRCDPISEHNRLYWYRQTLGQGPEFLTYFQNEAQLEKSRLLSDRFSAERPKGSFSTLEIQRTEQGDSAMYLCASSAIERDTQYFGPGTRLTVL.

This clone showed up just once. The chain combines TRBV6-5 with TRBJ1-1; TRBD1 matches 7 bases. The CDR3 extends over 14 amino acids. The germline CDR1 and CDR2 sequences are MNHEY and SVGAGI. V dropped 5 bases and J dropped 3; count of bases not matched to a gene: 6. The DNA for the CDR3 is TGTGCCAGCAGTAGGGGGCGAGGCTACACTGAAGCTTTCTTT. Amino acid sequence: CASSRGRGYTEAFF.

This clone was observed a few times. For the CDR3, the DNA is TGTGCCAGTAGTAGCCTCCAAGGTGCAACTAATGAAAAACTGTTTTTT. Amino acids: CASSSLQGATNEKLFF. The J gene is TRBJ1-4, the V gene TRBV19, with unresolved D. Deletions cut 4 bases from V and 0 bases from J, with 12 bases between. Germline CDR1 is LNHDA and CDR2 is SQIVND (reference sequence). The CDR3 is 16 amino acids.

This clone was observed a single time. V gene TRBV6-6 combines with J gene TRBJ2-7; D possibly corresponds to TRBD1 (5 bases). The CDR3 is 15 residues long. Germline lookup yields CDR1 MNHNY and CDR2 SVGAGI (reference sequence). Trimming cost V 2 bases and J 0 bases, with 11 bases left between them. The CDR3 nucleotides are TGTGCCAGCAGTTACCCGCAGGGAAACTCCTACGAGCAGTACTTC. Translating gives CASSYPQGNSYEQYF.

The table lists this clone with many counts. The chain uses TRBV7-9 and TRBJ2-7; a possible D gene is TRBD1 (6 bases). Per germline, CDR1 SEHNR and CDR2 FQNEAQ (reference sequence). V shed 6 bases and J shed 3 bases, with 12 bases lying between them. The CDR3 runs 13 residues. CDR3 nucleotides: TGTGCCAGCAGGCGAACAGGGTGCTACGAGCAGTACTTC. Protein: CASRRTGCYEQYF. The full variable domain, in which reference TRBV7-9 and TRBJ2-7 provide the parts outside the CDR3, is DTGVSQNPRHKITKRGQNVTFRCDPISEHNRLYWYRQTLGQGPEFLTYFQNEAQLEKSRLLSDRFSAERPKGSFSTLEIQRTEQGDSAMYLCASRRTGCYEQYFGPGTRLTVT.

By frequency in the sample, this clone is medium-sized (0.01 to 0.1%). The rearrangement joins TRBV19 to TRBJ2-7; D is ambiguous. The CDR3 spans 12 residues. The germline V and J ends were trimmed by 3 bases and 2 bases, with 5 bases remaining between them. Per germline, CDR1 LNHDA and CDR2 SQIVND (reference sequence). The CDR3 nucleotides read TGTGCCAGTAGTATGGGTACCTACGAGCAGTACTTC. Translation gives CASSMGTYEQYF.

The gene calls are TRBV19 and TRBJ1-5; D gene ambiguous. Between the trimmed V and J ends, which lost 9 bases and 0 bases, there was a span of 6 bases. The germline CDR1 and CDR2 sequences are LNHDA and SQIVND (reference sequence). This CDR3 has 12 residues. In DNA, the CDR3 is TGTGCCAGCGCCATTAGCAATCAGCCCCAGCATTTT. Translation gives CASAISNQPQHF.

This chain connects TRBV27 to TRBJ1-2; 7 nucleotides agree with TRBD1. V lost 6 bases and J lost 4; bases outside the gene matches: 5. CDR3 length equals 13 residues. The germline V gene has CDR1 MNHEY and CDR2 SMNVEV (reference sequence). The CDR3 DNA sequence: TGTGCCAGCAGCTACAGGGACAGCTATGGCTACACCTTC. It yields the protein CASSYRDSYGYTF.

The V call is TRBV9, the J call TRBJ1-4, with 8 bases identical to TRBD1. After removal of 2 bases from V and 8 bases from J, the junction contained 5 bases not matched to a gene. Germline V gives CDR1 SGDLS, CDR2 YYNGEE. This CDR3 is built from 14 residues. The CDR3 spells CASSVGTGGEKLFF. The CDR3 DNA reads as TGTGCCAGCAGCGTTGGGACAGGCGGAGAAAAACTGTTTTTT.

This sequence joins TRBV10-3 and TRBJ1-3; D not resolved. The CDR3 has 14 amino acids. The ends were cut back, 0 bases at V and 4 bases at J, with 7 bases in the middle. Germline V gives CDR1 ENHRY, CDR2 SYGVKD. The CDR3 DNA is TGTGCCATCAGTGAGTCGAATACAGGAAACACCATATATTTT. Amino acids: CAISESNTGNTIYF.

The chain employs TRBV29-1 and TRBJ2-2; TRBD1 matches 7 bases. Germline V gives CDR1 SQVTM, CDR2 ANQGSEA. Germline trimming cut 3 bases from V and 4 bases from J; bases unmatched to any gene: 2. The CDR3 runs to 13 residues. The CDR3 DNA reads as TGCAGCGTTGACGCAGGGGGCACCGGGGAGCTGTTTTTT. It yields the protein CSVDAGGTGELFF.

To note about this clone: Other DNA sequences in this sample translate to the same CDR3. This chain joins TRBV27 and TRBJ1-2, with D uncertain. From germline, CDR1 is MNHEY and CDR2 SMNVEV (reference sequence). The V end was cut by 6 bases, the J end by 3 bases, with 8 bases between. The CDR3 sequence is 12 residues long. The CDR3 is CASRGGYYGYTF. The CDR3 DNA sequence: TGTGCCAGCAGGGGCGGGTACTATGGCTACACCTTC.

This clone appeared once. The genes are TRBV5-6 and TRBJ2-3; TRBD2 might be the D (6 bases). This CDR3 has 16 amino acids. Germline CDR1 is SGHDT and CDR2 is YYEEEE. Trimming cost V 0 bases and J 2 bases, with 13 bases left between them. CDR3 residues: CASSLAWTIHTDTQYF. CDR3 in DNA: TGTGCCAGCAGCTTGGCGTGGACTATACACACAGATACGCAGTATTTT.

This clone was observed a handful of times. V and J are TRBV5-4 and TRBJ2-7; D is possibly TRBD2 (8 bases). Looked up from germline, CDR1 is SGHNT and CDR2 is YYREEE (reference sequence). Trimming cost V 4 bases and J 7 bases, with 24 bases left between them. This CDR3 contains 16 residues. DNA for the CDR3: TGTGCCAGCAGCCCCGGCGGGGGGACAGCCTTTATAGAGCAGTACTTC. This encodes CASSPGGGTAFIEQYF.

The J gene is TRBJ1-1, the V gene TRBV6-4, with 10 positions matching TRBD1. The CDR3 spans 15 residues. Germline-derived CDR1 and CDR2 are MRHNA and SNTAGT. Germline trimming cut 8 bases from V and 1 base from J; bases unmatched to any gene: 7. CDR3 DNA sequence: TGTGCCAGCCGGAGGAGACAGGGGGCGAACACTGAAGCTTTCTTT. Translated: CASRRRQGANTEAFF.

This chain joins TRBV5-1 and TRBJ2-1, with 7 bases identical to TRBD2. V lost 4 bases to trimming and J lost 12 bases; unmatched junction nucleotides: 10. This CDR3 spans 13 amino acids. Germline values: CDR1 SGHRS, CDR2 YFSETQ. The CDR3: CASSPTVTGGQFF. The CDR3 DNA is TGCGCCAGCAGCCCGACGGTTACGGGGGGGCAGTTCTTC.

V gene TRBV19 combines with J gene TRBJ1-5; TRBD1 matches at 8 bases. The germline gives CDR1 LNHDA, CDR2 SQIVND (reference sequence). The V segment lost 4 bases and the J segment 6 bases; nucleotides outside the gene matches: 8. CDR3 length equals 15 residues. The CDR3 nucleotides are TGTGCCAGTAGTAAGGCCAGGGGGCCGGGTCAGCCCCAGCATTTT. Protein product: CASSKARGPGQPQHF.

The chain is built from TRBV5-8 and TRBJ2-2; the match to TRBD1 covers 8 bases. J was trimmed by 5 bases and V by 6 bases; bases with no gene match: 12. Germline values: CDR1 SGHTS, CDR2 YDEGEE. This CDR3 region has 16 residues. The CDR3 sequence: CASNVDRGGGTGELFF. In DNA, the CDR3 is TGTGCCAGCAACGTCGACAGGGGAGGAGGAACCGGGGAGCTGTTTTTT.

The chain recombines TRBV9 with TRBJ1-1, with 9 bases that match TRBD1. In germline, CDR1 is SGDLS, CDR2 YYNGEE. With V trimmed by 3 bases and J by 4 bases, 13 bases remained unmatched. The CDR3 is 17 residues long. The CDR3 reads CASSGEAGTGRGTEAFF. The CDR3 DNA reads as TGTGCCAGCAGCGGCGAGGCGGGGACAGGGCGCGGCACTGAAGCTTTCTTT.

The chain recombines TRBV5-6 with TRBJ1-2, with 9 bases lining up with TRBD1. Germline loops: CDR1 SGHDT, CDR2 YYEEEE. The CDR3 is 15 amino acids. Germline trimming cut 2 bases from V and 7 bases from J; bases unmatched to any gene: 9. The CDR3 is CASSLQGARGIGYTF. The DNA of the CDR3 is TGTGCCAGCAGCTTACAGGGGGCGCGTGGGATTGGCTACACCTTC.

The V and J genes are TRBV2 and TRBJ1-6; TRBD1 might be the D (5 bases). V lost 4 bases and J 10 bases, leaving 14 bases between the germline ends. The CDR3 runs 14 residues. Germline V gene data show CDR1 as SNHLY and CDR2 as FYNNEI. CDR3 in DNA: TGTGCCAGCAGTGCCAGGGTTGGGAACTCACCCCTCCACTTT. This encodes CASSARVGNSPLHF.